This TCR beta chain appears in the sequencing data of a study of T cell changes during pregnancy in multiple sclerosis. The repertoire was sequenced with immunoSEQ multiplex PCR; TCRdb's copy has only in-frame clones and lacks some. The table shows 35,000 to 45,000 clones, with almost 95% occurring only once. The CDR3 consists of 13 residues. Looked up from germline, CDR1 is ENHRY and CDR2 is SYGVKD. V lost 6 bases to trimming and J lost 9 bases, with 15 bases between them. The chain carries TRBV10-3 and TRBJ1-5, with D possibly matching TRBD1 (6 bases). This clonotype was obtained from a female donor with multiple sclerosis, enrolled in a pregnancy study. Sequencing input: peripheral blood. CDR3 residues: CAIRDSYLTPQHF. In DNA form, the CDR3 reads TGTGCCATCAGGGACAGTTACTTAACGCCCCAGCATTTT.